The rows below give T cell receptor beta chains drawn from one sample of a study of CD8+ T cells in alopecia areata. Assay used: immunoSEQ multiplex PCR; TCRdb lists only in-frame clones, some missing. The table records 190,000 or so clones, roughly 50% of them present only once. The material was CD8+ T cells sorted from blood, obtained at week 24, from a patient treated with tofacitinib. Receptors were obtained from a human donor with alopecia areata. CDR3s include the opening cysteine and the closing phenylalanine or tryptophan. Each record gives: V gene, clone size, D gene, J gene, CDR3 protein, CDR3 DNA. A D gene is named only where the DNA matches it firmly. Size values are once, few and many counts, or a class for expanded clones, and some rows have none.

v_call: TRBV5-6
clone_size: few
d_call: NA
j_call: TRBJ1-1
cdr3_aa: CASSYLGGTEAFF
cdr3_nt: TGTGCCAGCAGCTACCTCGGGGGCACTGAAGCTTTCTTT

v_call: TRBV6-1
clone_size: NA
d_call: NA
j_call: TRBJ1-4
cdr3_aa: CASSEDGGINEKLFF
cdr3_nt: TGTGCCAGCAGTGAAGACGGCGGGATTAATGAAAAACTGTTTTTT

v_call: TRBV7-9
clone_size: NA
d_call: TRBD1
j_call: TRBJ1-1
cdr3_aa: CASSLEGTGQGNTEAFF
cdr3_nt: TGTGCCAGCAGCTTAGAAGGAACGGGACAGGGGAACACTGAAGCTTTCTTT

v_call: TRBV13
clone_size: NA
d_call: NA
j_call: TRBJ1-1
cdr3_aa: CASSLNRNTEAFF
cdr3_nt: TGTGCCAGCAGCTTAAATAGAAACACTGAAGCTTTCTTT

v_call: TRBV5-1
clone_size: NA
d_call: TRBD2
j_call: TRBJ2-5
cdr3_aa: CASSSRTSAWETQYF
cdr3_nt: TGCGCCAGCAGCTCTCGGACTAGCGCATGGGAGACCCAGTACTTC

v_call: TRBV29-1
clone_size: NA
d_call: NA
j_call: TRBJ2-2
cdr3_aa: CSVPGLKLGELFF
cdr3_nt: TGCAGCGTGCCTGGACTGAAGTTAGGGGAGCTGTTTTTT

v_call: TRBV27
clone_size: NA
d_call: TRBD2
j_call: TRBJ2-7
cdr3_aa: CASSFGTSGYYEQYF
cdr3_nt: TGTGCCAGCAGTTTTGGGACTAGCGGTTATTACGAGCAGTACTTC

v_call: TRBV27
clone_size: NA
d_call: NA
j_call: TRBJ1-5
cdr3_aa: CASSLFVDSNQPQHF
cdr3_nt: TGTGCCAGCAGTTTATTTGTCGATAGCAATCAGCCCCAGCATTTT

v_call: TRBV7-9
clone_size: few
d_call: NA
j_call: TRBJ1-6
cdr3_aa: CASSLTLWHSSYNSPLHF
cdr3_nt: TGTGCCAGCAGCTTAACGTTATGGCATAGCTCCTATAATTCACCCCTCCACTTT

v_call: TRBV7-2
clone_size: NA
d_call: NA
j_call: TRBJ1-3
cdr3_aa: CASSLDGRQWRSGNTIYF
cdr3_nt: TGTGCCAGCAGCTTAGACGGGCGACAGTGGCGTTCTGGAAACACCATATATTTT

v_call: TRBV19
clone_size: few
d_call: NA
j_call: TRBJ2-1
cdr3_aa: CASSSSHRASYNEQFF
cdr3_nt: TGTGCCAGTAGTTCATCCCACAGGGCATCCTACAATGAGCAGTTCTTC

v_call: TRBV29-1
clone_size: NA
d_call: NA
j_call: TRBJ2-7
cdr3_aa: CSVRGLREQYF
cdr3_nt: TGCAGCGTCAGGGGTCTAAGGGAGCAGTACTTC

v_call: TRBV13
clone_size: NA
d_call: TRBD1
j_call: TRBJ2-1
cdr3_aa: CASSPGTGAYNEQFF
cdr3_nt: TGTGCCAGCAGCCCCGGGACAGGGGCCTACAATGAGCAGTTCTTC

v_call: TRBV7-2
clone_size: few
d_call: NA
j_call: TRBJ2-7
cdr3_aa: CASSPIHPNYEQYF
cdr3_nt: TGTGCCAGCAGCCCCATCCACCCCAACTACGAGCAGTACTTC

v_call: TRBV19
clone_size: many
d_call: TRBD1
j_call: TRBJ1-5
cdr3_aa: CASSPTGEVEPQHF
cdr3_nt: TGTGCCAGTAGCCCCACAGGGGAAGTGGAGCCCCAGCATTTT

v_call: TRBV11-2
clone_size: NA
d_call: TRBD2
j_call: TRBJ2-1
cdr3_aa: CASSLAGGASGNEQFF
cdr3_nt: TGTGCCAGCAGCTTAGCCGGGGGGGCCTCTGGGAATGAGCAGTTCTTC

v_call: TRBV30
clone_size: NA
d_call: NA
j_call: TRBJ1-4
cdr3_aa: CTWDSLQGNEKLFF
cdr3_nt: TGTACCTGGGACTCCCTACAGGGTAATGAAAAACTGTTTTTT

v_call: TRBV19
clone_size: NA
d_call: NA
j_call: TRBJ1-1
cdr3_aa: CASSISENTEAFF
cdr3_nt: TGTGCCAGTAGTATCTCGGAAAACACTGAAGCTTTCTTT

v_call: TRBV29-1
clone_size: NA
d_call: NA
j_call: TRBJ1-4
cdr3_aa: CSVDWGTNEKLFF
cdr3_nt: TGCAGCGTTGATTGGGGGACTAATGAAAAACTGTTTTTT

v_call: TRBV7-9
clone_size: few
d_call: NA
j_call: TRBJ2-5
cdr3_aa: CASTPGPYQETQYF
cdr3_nt: TGTGCCAGCACTCCTGGGCCGTACCAAGAGACCCAGTACTTC